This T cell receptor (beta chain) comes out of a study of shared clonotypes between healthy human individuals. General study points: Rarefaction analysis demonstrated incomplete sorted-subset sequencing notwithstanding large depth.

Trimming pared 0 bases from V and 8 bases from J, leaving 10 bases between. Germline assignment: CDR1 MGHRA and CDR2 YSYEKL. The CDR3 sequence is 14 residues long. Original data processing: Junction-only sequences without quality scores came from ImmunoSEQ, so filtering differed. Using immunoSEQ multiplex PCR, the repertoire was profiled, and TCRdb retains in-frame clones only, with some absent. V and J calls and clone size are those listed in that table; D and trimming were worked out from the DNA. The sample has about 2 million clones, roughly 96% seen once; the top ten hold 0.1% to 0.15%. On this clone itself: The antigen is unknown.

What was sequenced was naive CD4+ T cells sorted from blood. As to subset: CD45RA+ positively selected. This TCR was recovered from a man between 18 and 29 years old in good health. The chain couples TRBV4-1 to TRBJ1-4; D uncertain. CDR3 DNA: TGCGCCAGCAGCCAAGATAGACTGGGGGAAAAACTGTTTTTT. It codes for CASSQDRLGEKLFF.